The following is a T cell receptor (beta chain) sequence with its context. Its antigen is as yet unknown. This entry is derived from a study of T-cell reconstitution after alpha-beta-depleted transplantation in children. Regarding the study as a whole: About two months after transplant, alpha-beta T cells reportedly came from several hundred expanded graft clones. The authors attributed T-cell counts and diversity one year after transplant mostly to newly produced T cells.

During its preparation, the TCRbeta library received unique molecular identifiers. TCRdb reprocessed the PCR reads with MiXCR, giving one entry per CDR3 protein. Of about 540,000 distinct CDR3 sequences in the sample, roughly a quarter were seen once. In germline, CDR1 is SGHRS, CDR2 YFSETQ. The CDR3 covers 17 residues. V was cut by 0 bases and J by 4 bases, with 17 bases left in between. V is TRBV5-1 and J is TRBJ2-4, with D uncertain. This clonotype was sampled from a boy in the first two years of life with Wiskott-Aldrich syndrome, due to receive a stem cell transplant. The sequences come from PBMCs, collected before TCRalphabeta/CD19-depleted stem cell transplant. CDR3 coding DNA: TGCGCCAGCAGCTTGGAGTTCCGGCGAGACATAAAAAACATTCAGTACTTC. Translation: CASSLEFRRDIKNIQYF.